A single T cell receptor (beta chain) is shown here with its context. The authors sequenced TCR beta from blood CD8+ and CD4+ T cells. When the RNA was reverse transcribed, random hexamers were used with an input of roughly 0.45 to 1 ug. The amplification used immunoSEQ multiplex PCR on TCR beta CDR3; it spanned 54 Vbeta and 13 Jbeta. TCRdb reanalysed the immunoSEQ multiplex PCR reads using MiXCR and keeps one entry per CDR3 protein. This table holds some 150,000 distinct CDR3 sequences, around 95% found once. These data come from a study of CD8 T cells in Susac syndrome. The germline V gene has CDR1 SGHTA and CDR2 FQGNSA. The J segment lost 4 bases and the V segment lost 6 bases, leaving 4 bases of the junction unmatched. CDR3 length: 13 amino acids.

The source is a human donor with Susac syndrome. The chain combines TRBV7-2 with TRBJ2-7; 9 bases fit TRBD1. Sample: CD4+ T cells from PBMCs. CDR3 amino acids: CASSVQGAYEQYF. Written as DNA, the CDR3 is TGTGCCAGCAGTGTACAGGGGGCTTACGAGCAGTACTTC.